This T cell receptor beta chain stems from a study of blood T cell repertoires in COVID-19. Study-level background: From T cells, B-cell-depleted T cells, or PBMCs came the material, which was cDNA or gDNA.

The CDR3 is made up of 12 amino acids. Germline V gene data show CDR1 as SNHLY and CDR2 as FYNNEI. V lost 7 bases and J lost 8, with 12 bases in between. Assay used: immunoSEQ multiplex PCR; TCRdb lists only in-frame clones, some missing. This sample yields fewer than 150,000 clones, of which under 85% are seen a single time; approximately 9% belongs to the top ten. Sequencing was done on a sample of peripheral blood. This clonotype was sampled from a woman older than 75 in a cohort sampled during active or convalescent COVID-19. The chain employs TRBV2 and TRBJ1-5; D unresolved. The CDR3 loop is CASMDSAEPQHF. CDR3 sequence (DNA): TGTGCCAGCATGGATAGCGCCGAGCCCCAGCATTTT.